The clone carrying this T cell receptor (beta chain) occurred many times. One base away lies a much larger clone, so this may be a sequencing read error. Other DNA sequences of this sample code for an identical CDR3. Patients underwent thyroid surgery, and none had received any treatment before it. TCRdb re-called the PCR reads with MiXCR. The sample holds around 26,000 clones, approximately 15% seen once. The germline gives CDR1 LGHDT, CDR2 YNNKEL (reference sequence). This CDR3 contains 14 residues. This sample was taken from a study of metastatic and nonmetastatic thyroid tumors. About the research overall: Across blood and tumor or nodule tissue, repertoires from malignant and benign thyroid patients were compared with one another.

Sample: blood. This receptor was identified in a female donor with papillary thyroid cancer or a benign thyroid nodule (not recorded which). Some clones in this sample may be carry-over from other donors' samples. The gene calls are TRBV3-1 and TRBJ1-6; D ambiguous. CDR3: CASSHTAGSSPLHF. CDR3 in DNA: TGCGCCAGCAGCCACACAGCCGGCAGTTCACCCCTCCACTTT. Variable domain in full (rest from reference TRBV3-1 and TRBJ1-6): DTAVSQTPKYLVTQMGNDKSIKCEQNLGHDTMYWYKQDSKKFLKIMFSYNNKELIINETVPNRFSPKSPDKAHLNLHINSLELGDSAVYFCASSHTAGSSPLHFGNGTRLTVT.